This T cell receptor beta chain was identified during a study of blood T cell repertoires in COVID-19. Overall study: Italy, Spain and the United States were the sources of the convalescent and acute COVID-19 samples. T cells, B-cell-depleted T cells, or PBMCs provided the cDNA or gDNA that served as material.

The CDR3 runs to 14 residues. V lost 6 bases to trimming and J lost 0 bases, with 11 bases between them. CDR1 SQVTM and CDR2 ANQGSEA come from the germline V gene. Original processing notes: Reference gene primer amplification in the assay estimated nucleated cell counts. Assay used: immunoSEQ multiplex PCR; TCRdb lists only in-frame clones, some missing. V, J and clone size were drawn from that table, and D and trimming were deduced from the DNA. The sample lists 150,000 to 200,000 clones, about 75% occurring once. The sequenced material came from peripheral blood. This clonotype was obtained from a woman between 65 and 79 years old with acute or convalescent COVID-19. V usage is TRBV29-1 and J usage is TRBJ2-2; TRBD1 might be the D (6 bases). Here the CDR3 reads CSVGHIPNTGELFF. The CDR3 nucleotides are TGCAGCGTGGGACACATACCGAACACCGGGGAGCTGTTTTTT.